Listed below are T cell receptor beta chains from one sample, sequenced in a study of cytomegalovirus exposure and HLA in healthy donors. TCRdb's table, derived via immunoSEQ multiplex PCR, lists solely in-frame clones and lacks some. The sample holds around 130,000 clones, over 70% seen once. Sequences were obtained from PBMCs. These receptors all stem from a woman aged 40 to 50 in good health and CMV-seropositive. Each CDR3 is given with its conserved first and last residue. D genes are given only for firm matches. The size entry is marked missing in some rows and otherwise reads once, few, many or a size class.

d_call: .; clone_size: .; j_call: TRBJ1-2; v_call: TRBV6-1; cdr3_aa: CASRDRGYGYTF; cdr3_nt: TGTGCCAGCAGGGATAGGGGATATGGCTACACCTTC
d_call: .; clone_size: .; j_call: TRBJ1-1; v_call: TRBV7-8; cdr3_aa: CASTFQGYTEAFF; cdr3_nt: TGTGCCAGCACCTTCCAGGGTTACACTGAAGCTTTCTTT
d_call: TRBD1; clone_size: few; j_call: TRBJ1-2; v_call: TRBV4-3; cdr3_aa: CASSQFLSGTANYGYTF; cdr3_nt: TGCGCCAGCAGCCAATTCCTCTCGGGGACAGCGAACTATGGCTACACCTTC
d_call: .; clone_size: .; j_call: TRBJ2-1; v_call: TRBV7-2; cdr3_aa: CASSSSSYNEQFF; cdr3_nt: TGTGCCAGCAGCTCGTCCAGCTACAATGAGCAGTTCTTC
d_call: TRBD2; clone_size: .; j_call: TRBJ2-1; v_call: TRBV19; cdr3_aa: CASSRTGGPYEQFF; cdr3_nt: TGTGCCAGTAGTAGGACGGGGGGGCCGTATGAGCAGTTCTTC
d_call: TRBD1; clone_size: .; j_call: TRBJ1-1; v_call: TRBV15; cdr3_aa: CATSRQGGEAFF; cdr3_nt: TGTGCCACCAGCAGACAGGGGGGCGAAGCTTTCTTT
d_call: TRBD1; clone_size: once; j_call: TRBJ2-7; v_call: TRBV4-3; cdr3_aa: CASRGQGEIEQYF; cdr3_nt: TGCGCCAGCAGGGGACAGGGCGAGATCGAGCAGTACTTC
d_call: .; clone_size: .; j_call: TRBJ1-5; v_call: TRBV27; cdr3_aa: CASSQQGGQPQHF; cdr3_nt: TGTGCCAGCAGCCAACAGGGTGGTCAGCCCCAGCATTTT
d_call: TRBD1; clone_size: .; j_call: TRBJ1-4; v_call: TRBV6-1; cdr3_aa: CASSDPGTGGEKLFF; cdr3_nt: TGTGCCAGCAGTGACCCCGGGACAGGGGGCGAAAAACTGTTTTTT
d_call: .; clone_size: few; j_call: TRBJ2-1; v_call: TRBV20-1; cdr3_aa: CSAPSRNEQFF; cdr3_nt: TGCAGTGCTCCCTCCCGGAATGAGCAGTTCTTC
d_call: TRBD1; clone_size: .; j_call: TRBJ1-2; v_call: TRBV28; cdr3_aa: CASSEPDRDDGYTF; cdr3_nt: TGTGCCAGCAGTGAGCCCGACAGGGACGATGGCTACACCTTC
d_call: TRBD1; clone_size: .; j_call: TRBJ1-2; v_call: TRBV19; cdr3_aa: CASSAGTAYGYTF; cdr3_nt: TGTGCCAGTAGTGCCGGGACAGCCTATGGCTACACCTTC
d_call: TRBD1; clone_size: .; j_call: TRBJ1-4; v_call: TRBV19; cdr3_aa: CASSLGTGFEKLFF; cdr3_nt: TGTGCCAGTAGTTTGGGGACAGGGTTTGAAAAACTGTTTTTT
d_call: TRBD2; clone_size: .; j_call: TRBJ2-3; v_call: TRBV9; cdr3_aa: CASSVGTSGFTDTQYF; cdr3_nt: TGTGCCAGCAGCGTCGGGACTAGCGGATTCACAGATACGCAGTATTTT
d_call: .; clone_size: .; j_call: TRBJ2-2; v_call: TRBV27; cdr3_aa: CASSFYGELFF; cdr3_nt: TGTGCCAGCAGTTTTTATGGGGAGCTGTTTTTT
d_call: TRBD1; clone_size: many; j_call: TRBJ1-1; v_call: TRBV6-1; cdr3_aa: CASNIQGASTEAFF; cdr3_nt: TGTGCCAGCAATATACAGGGGGCGAGTACTGAAGCTTTCTTT
d_call: TRBD1; clone_size: .; j_call: TRBJ2-2; v_call: TRBV18; cdr3_aa: CASSSDRASTGELFF; cdr3_nt: TGTGCCAGCTCGTCGGACAGGGCGTCCACCGGGGAGCTGTTTTTT
d_call: TRBD2; clone_size: .; j_call: TRBJ2-1; v_call: TRBV6-5; cdr3_aa: CASTLGLPYNEQFF; cdr3_nt: TGTGCCAGCACGCTGGGACTACCTTACAATGAGCAGTTCTTC
d_call: .; clone_size: few; j_call: TRBJ1-5; v_call: TRBV4-3; cdr3_aa: CASSQDKAGNQPQHF; cdr3_nt: TGCGCCAGCAGCCAAGATAAGGCAGGAAATCAGCCCCAGCATTTT
d_call: TRBD1; clone_size: .; j_call: TRBJ2-3; v_call: TRBV7-9; cdr3_aa: CASSLVTGQGTDTQYF; cdr3_nt: TGTGCCAGCAGCTTAGTTACGGGACAGGGCACAGATACGCAGTATTTT
d_call: .; clone_size: once; j_call: TRBJ1-4; v_call: TRBV30; cdr3_aa: CAWSVLAGRHFF; cdr3_nt: TGTGCCTGGAGTGTACTGGCAGGGCGGCATTTTTTT
d_call: .; clone_size: few; j_call: TRBJ2-2; v_call: TRBV21-1; cdr3_aa: CASPRGVNTGELFF; cdr3_nt: TGTGCCAGCCCCAGGGGGGTGAACACCGGGGAGCTGTTTTTT
d_call: .; clone_size: .; j_call: TRBJ2-7; v_call: TRBV28; cdr3_aa: CASSSSGTTGEQYF; cdr3_nt: TGTGCCAGCAGTTCTTCCGGGACAACGGGAGAGCAGTACTTC
d_call: .; clone_size: .; j_call: TRBJ1-2; v_call: TRBV10-3; cdr3_aa: CAISEETRGYTF; cdr3_nt: TGTGCCATCAGTGAAGAGACACGCGGCTACACCTTC
d_call: TRBD2; clone_size: .; j_call: TRBJ2-3; v_call: TRBV11-1; cdr3_aa: CASSPPGSGRAYSADTQYF; cdr3_nt: TGTGCCAGCAGCCCCCCGGGGAGCGGGAGGGCCTATTCGGCAGATACGCAGTATTTT
d_call: .; clone_size: few; j_call: TRBJ2-3; v_call: TRBV6-1; cdr3_aa: CASSEAPGGFTDTQYF; cdr3_nt: TGTGCCAGCAGTGAAGCCCCCGGGGGTTTCACAGATACGCAGTATTTT
d_call: TRBD2; clone_size: .; j_call: TRBJ2-5; v_call: TRBV28; cdr3_aa: CASSSPGTSGNSKETQYF; cdr3_nt: TGTGCCAGCAGTTCGCCCGGGACTAGCGGGAATTCCAAAGAGACCCAGTACTTC
d_call: .; clone_size: .; j_call: TRBJ2-3; v_call: TRBV7-9; cdr3_aa: CASSFSGLTDTQYF; cdr3_nt: TGTGCCAGCAGCTTTAGCGGCCTCACAGATACGCAGTATTTT
d_call: .; clone_size: .; j_call: TRBJ1-1; v_call: TRBV6-6; cdr3_aa: CASSSADEAFF; cdr3_nt: TGTGCCAGCAGTAGCGCCGACGAGGCTTTCTTT
d_call: .; clone_size: .; j_call: TRBJ1-1; v_call: TRBV28; cdr3_aa: CASSLTGMMNTEAFF; cdr3_nt: TGTGCCAGCAGTTTGACGGGGATGATGAACACTGAAGCTTTCTTT
d_call: TRBD2; clone_size: .; j_call: TRBJ2-1; v_call: TRBV9; cdr3_aa: CASSVTSGWAQGHEQFF; cdr3_nt: TGTGCCAGCAGCGTGACTAGCGGGTGGGCCCAAGGCCATGAGCAGTTCTTC
d_call: .; clone_size: large; j_call: TRBJ2-7; v_call: TRBV4-3; cdr3_aa: CASSQDFGGLYEQYF; cdr3_nt: TGCGCCAGCAGCCAAGATTTCGGGGGTCTCTACGAGCAGTACTTC
d_call: TRBD1; clone_size: .; j_call: TRBJ2-7; v_call: TRBV27; cdr3_aa: CASSLLTGFEQYF; cdr3_nt: TGTGCCAGCAGTTTACTGACAGGGTTCGAGCAGTACTTC
d_call: .; clone_size: many; j_call: TRBJ1-3; v_call: TRBV6-1; cdr3_aa: CASREDLTSGNTIYF; cdr3_nt: TGTGCCAGCAGGGAGGACCTAACCTCTGGAAACACCATATATTTT
d_call: TRBD1; clone_size: .; j_call: TRBJ2-2; v_call: TRBV5-4; cdr3_aa: CASSLQGVYTGELFF; cdr3_nt: TGTGCCAGCAGCTTACAGGGGGTCTACACCGGGGAGCTGTTTTTT
d_call: TRBD1; clone_size: .; j_call: TRBJ2-7; v_call: TRBV6-5; cdr3_aa: CASSYIGTAGYEQYF; cdr3_nt: TGTGCCAGCAGTTACATTGGGACAGCAGGCTACGAGCAGTACTTC